The 14 T cell receptor beta chains below all came from one sample that was sequenced in a study of OX40 agonist ivuxolimab in advanced cancers. Assay: immunoSEQ multiplex PCR; the TCRdb copy retains only in-frame clones and omits some. The sample contains 60,000 to 65,000 clones, about 92% of which appear only once. Material: CD4+ or CD8+ T cells sorted from blood, obtained in a trial of the OX40 agonist ivuxolimab. These receptors all stem from an adult with an advanced solid tumor such as melanoma, head and neck, liver or kidney cancer.

This chain joins TRBV2 and TRBJ1-2; D is perhaps TRBD1 (5 bases). Germline V gene sequence: CDR1 SNHLY, CDR2 FYNNEI. Trimming left V 9 bases short and J 5 bases short, with 13 bases between. The CDR3 extends over 12 amino acids. The CDR3 region has the DNA TGTGCCAGTACCGTCGGGGGGTATGGCTACACCTTC. This translates into CASTVGGYGYTF. The entire variable domain, with the rest obtained from reference TRBV2 and TRBJ1-2, is as follows: EPEVTQTPSHQVTQMGQEVILRCVPISNHLYFYWYRQILGQKVEFLVSFYNNEISEKSEIFDDQFSVERPDGSNFTLKIRSTKLEDSAMYFCASTVGGYGYTFGSGTRLTVV.

The chain joins TRBV27 to TRBJ1-5; possible D gene TRBD1, 5 bases. Deletions cut 3 bases from V and 0 bases from J, with 9 bases between. The CDR3 covers 15 residues. CDR1 MNHEY and CDR2 SMNVEV come from the germline V gene (reference sequence). The CDR3 nucleotides are TGTGCCAGCAGTTTTACAGGTGATAGCAATCAGCCCCAGCATTTT. Translated, it gives CASSFTGDSNQPQHF.

This chain joins TRBV19 and TRBJ2-1, with TRBD1 identical over 7 bases. Germline lookup yields CDR1 LNHDA and CDR2 SQIVND (reference sequence). V dropped 5 bases and J dropped 6; count of bases not matched to a gene: 4. The CDR3 has 13 residues. CDR3 bases: TGTGCCAGTAGTGGGACAGTAATCAATGAGCAGTTCTTC. As protein: CASSGTVINEQFF. Looking up the rest from reference TRBV19 and TRBJ2-1 gives the full variable domain: DGGITQSPKYLFRKEGQNVTLSCEQNLNHDAMYWYRQDPGQGLRLIYYSQIVNDFQKGDIAEGYSVSREKKESFPLTVTSAQKNPTAFYLCASSGTVINEQFFGPGTRLTVL.

V is TRBV9 and J is TRBJ1-3, with D perhaps matching TRBD1 (5 bases). Germline CDR1 is SGDLS and CDR2 is YYNGEE. V was shortened by 0 bases and J by 9 bases, with 16 bases between the two germline ends. The CDR3 is made up of 15 amino acids. CDR3 amino acids: CASSVDPNLGGTIYF. The CDR3 nucleotides read TGTGCCAGCAGCGTAGATCCCAACCTGGGGGGCACCATATATTTT.

V usage is TRBV6-1 and J usage is TRBJ2-7, with D tentatively TRBD2 (6 bases). CDR1 is MNHNS, CDR2 SASEGT, per germline. Trimming removed 2 bases from V and 3 bases from J, with 11 bases in between. The CDR3 consists of 14 residues. The CDR3 loop reads CASSEHQRVYEQYF. The CDR3 DNA follows: TGTGCCAGCAGTGAACATCAGCGGGTCTACGAGCAGTACTTC.

The V call is TRBV11-2, the J call TRBJ2-3; no firm D call. Trimming removed 5 bases at V and 0 bases at J, with 9 bases between. The CDR3 contains 14 residues. Per the germline V gene, CDR1 is SGHAT and CDR2 is FQNNGV. CDR3 nucleotides: TGTGCCAGCAGCGTCACTGGTAGCACAGATACGCAGTATTTT. Translating gives CASSVTGSTDTQYF.

The chain combines TRBV7-9 with TRBJ1-2; D is unclear. This CDR3 has 13 residues. Trimming pared 5 bases from V and 4 bases from J, leaving 11 bases between. Germline CDR1 SEHNR, CDR2 FQNEAQ (reference sequence). The DNA for the CDR3 is TGTGCCAGCAGCCCCGGACCGCGCTATGGCTACACCTTC. Protein product: CASSPGPRYGYTF.

As to this clone: The same CDR3 can be traced to other DNA sequences in this sample. The DNA for the CDR3 is TGCAGCGCTACCCTGCTAGATGGGTATGGCTACACCTTC. It encodes CSATLLDGYGYTF. The V and J genes are TRBV29-1 and TRBJ1-2, with D unresolved. Germline values: CDR1 SQVTM, CDR2 ANQGSEA. The CDR3 has 13 amino acids. V lost 7 bases and J lost 5, with 17 bases in between.

The chain employs TRBV5-1 and TRBJ2-7; D might be TRBD2 (6 bases). Looked up from germline, CDR1 is SGHRS and CDR2 is YFSETQ. CDR3 length: 13 residues. V was shortened by 0 bases and J by 6 bases, with 10 bases between the two germline ends. The chain's CDR3 is CASSLENGGEQYF. The CDR3 coding sequence is TGCGCCAGCAGCTTGGAGAACGGGGGCGAGCAGTACTTC.

This clone was recorded once. Other DNA sequences within the sample encode an identical CDR3. The chain recombines TRBV6-5 with TRBJ1-2, with D possibly being TRBD1 (6 bases). Germline lookup yields CDR1 MNHEY and CDR2 SVGAGI. The CDR3 covers 13 residues. Trimming left V 4 bases short and J 2 bases short, with 8 bases between. DNA of the CDR3: TGTGCCAGCAGTTTACAGGGAAACTATGGCTACACCTTC. Protein product: CASSLQGNYGYTF.

The V gene is TRBV4-1, the J gene TRBJ2-3, with D hard to call. V was shortened by 4 bases and J by 4 bases, with 6 bases between the two germline ends. Germline-derived CDR1 and CDR2 are MGHRA and YSYEKL. The CDR3 runs to 12 residues. CDR3 in DNA: TGCGCCAGCAGCCCCGGAGCAGATACGCAGTATTTT. This translates into CASSPGADTQYF.

V usage is TRBV7-9 and J usage is TRBJ2-5; TRBD2 matches at 7 bases. After removal of 5 bases from V and 8 bases from J, the junction contained 14 bases not matched to a gene. Germline CDR1 and CDR2: SEHNR and FQNEAQ (reference sequence). CDR3 length: 15 residues. CDR3 sequence reads: CASSPPGLPTETQYF. CDR3 in DNA: TGTGCCAGCAGCCCACCGGGACTACCGACTGAAACCCAGTACTTC.

This sequence joins TRBV4-2 and TRBJ1-2; D not resolved. V was clipped by 1 base and J by 4 bases, with 10 bases between them. This CDR3 contains 14 residues. Germline loops: CDR1 LGHNA, CDR2 YNFKEQ. CDR3 in DNA: TGTGCCAGCAGCCAAGGTTCGGGTAGCTATGGCTACACCTTC. As protein: CASSQGSGSYGYTF.

This clone was picked up one time. The V and J genes are TRBV2 and TRBJ2-7; 10 positions agree with TRBD2. CDR3 length: 15 residues. V trimming: 2 bases; J trimming: 3 bases; junction bases outside the gene matches: 4. From germline, CDR1 is SNHLY and CDR2 FYNNEI. The CDR3: CASSEKASGGYEQYF. The CDR3 DNA reads as TGTGCCAGCAGTGAAAAGGCTAGCGGGGGCTACGAGCAGTACTTC.